This TCR beta chain comes out of a study of PD-1 blockade in mismatch repair-deficient tumors. The method was immunoSEQ multiplex PCR; TCRdb's version includes in-frame clones alone and lacks a portion of them. Of 38,000 or so clones in the sample, 85% were seen once. Mismatch repair deficiency was confirmed in all patients, by PCR or immunohistochemistry. TCR sequencing covered a few patients who responded to pembrolizumab. Worth noting for this clone: Its target is not known.

The length of the CDR3 is 11 residues. V lost 2 bases and J lost 2, with 1 base in between. Germline loops: CDR1 LNHDA, CDR2 SQIVND (reference sequence). Findings of the study overall: After pembrolizumab, tumor-resident clones rose rapidly, then generally contracted before radiologic responses.

Sequenced material: peripheral blood, taken around 75 weeks after starting pembrolizumab. The genes are TRBV19 and TRBJ2-7, with D hard to call. The clonotype originates from an adult with mismatch repair-deficient cancer. The CDR3 reads CASSITYEQYF. CDR3 sequence (DNA): TGTGCCAGTAGTATAACCTACGAGCAGTACTTC.